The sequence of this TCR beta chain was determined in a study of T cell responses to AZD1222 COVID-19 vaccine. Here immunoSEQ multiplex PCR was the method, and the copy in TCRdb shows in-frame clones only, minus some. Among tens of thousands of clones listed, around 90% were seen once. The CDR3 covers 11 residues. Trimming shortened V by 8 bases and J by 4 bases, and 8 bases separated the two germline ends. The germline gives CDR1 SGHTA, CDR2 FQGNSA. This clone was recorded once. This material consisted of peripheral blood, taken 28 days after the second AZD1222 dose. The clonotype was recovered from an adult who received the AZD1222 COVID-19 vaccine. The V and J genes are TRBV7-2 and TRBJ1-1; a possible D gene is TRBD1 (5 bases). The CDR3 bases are TGTGCCAGCCGGGGGGGCACTGAAGCTTTCTTT. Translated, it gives CASRGGTEAFF.